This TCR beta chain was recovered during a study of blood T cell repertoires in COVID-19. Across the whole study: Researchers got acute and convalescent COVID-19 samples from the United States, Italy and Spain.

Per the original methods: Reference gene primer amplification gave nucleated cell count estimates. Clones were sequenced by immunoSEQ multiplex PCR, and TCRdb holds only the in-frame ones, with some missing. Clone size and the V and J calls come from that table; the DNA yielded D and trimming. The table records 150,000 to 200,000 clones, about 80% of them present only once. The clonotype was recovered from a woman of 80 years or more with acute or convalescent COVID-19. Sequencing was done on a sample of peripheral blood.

Here the CDR3 reads CASGLRGLGTDTQYF. CDR3 nucleotide sequence: TGTGCTAGTGGTTTGAGGGGGCTTGGCACAGATACGCAGTATTTT. The chain links TRBV12-5 to TRBJ2-3; 7 bases match TRBD1. Germline CDR1 LGHNT, CDR2 FRNRAP. The CDR3 covers 15 residues. Losses at the gene ends were 2 bases for V and 1 base for J; bases not matched to a gene: 3.